The entry below gives a single T cell receptor beta chain sequence along with its context. No antigen is known for it. Deletions cut 5 bases from V and 0 bases from J, with 13 bases between. Germline V gene data show CDR1 as SGHVS and CDR2 as FQNEAQ. The CDR3 has 15 amino acids. The sample belongs to a study of T cells in Graves' hyperthyroidism and ophthalmopathy. Study outcomes and limitations: Ophthalmopathy prediction by the model preceded onset by a median roughly 6 months.

It was RNA transcripts that yielded the amplified TCR beta CDR3 regions. Using the HTBI primer set, a first-round RT-PCR was run on the TCR CDR3. TCRdb passed the multiplex PCR reads through MiXCR, listing each CDR3 protein once. The sample shows hundreds of thousands of distinct CDR3 sequences, roughly 50% of them seen only once. The chain has TRBV7-8 and TRBJ1-2, with a tentative D call TRBD1 (6 bases). The sample was peripheral blood or thyroid tissue (not recorded which). This TCR was recovered from a woman aged 18-29 years with Graves' hyperthyroidism. The CDR3 nucleotides are TGTGCCAGCAGCCAAGGGGACATAGCTAACTATGGCTACACCTTC. Amino acid sequence: CASSQGDIANYGYTF.